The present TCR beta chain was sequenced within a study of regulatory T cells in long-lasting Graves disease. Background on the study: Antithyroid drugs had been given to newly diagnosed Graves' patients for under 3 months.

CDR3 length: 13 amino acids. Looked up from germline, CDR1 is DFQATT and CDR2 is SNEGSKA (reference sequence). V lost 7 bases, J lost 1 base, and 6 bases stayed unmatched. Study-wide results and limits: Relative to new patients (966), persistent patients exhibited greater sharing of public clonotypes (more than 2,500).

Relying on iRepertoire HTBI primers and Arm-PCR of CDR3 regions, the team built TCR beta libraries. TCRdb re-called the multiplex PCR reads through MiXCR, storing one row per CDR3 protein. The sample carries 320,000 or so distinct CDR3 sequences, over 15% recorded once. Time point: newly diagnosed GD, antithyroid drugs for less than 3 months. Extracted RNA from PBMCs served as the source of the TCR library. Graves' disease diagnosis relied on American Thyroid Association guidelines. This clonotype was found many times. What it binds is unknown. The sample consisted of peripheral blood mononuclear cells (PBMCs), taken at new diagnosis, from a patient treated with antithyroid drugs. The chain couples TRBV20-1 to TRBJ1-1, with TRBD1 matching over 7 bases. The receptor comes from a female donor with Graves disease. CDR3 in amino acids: CSVTRQGNTEAFF. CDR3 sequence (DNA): TGCAGTGTCACCCGACAGGGGAACACTGAAGCTTTCTTT.